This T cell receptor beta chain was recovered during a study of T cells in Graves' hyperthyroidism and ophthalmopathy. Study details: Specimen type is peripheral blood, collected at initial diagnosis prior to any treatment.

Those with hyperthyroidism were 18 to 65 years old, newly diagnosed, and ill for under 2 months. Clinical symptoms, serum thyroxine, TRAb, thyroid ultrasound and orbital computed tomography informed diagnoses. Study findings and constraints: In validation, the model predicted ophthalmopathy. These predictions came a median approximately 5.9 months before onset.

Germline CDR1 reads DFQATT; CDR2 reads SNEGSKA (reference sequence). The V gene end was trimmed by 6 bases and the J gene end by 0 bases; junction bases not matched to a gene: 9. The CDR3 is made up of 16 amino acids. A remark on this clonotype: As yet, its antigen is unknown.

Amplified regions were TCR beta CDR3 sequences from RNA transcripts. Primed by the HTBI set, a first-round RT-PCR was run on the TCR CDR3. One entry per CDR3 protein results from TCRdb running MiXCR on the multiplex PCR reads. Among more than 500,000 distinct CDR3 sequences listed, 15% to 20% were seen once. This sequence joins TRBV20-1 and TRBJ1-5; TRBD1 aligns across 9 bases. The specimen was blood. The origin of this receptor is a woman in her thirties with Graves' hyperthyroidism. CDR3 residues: CSAGRDRVGSNQPQHF. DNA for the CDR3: TGCAGTGCGGGGCGGGACAGGGTCGGTAGCAATCAGCCCCAGCATTTT.